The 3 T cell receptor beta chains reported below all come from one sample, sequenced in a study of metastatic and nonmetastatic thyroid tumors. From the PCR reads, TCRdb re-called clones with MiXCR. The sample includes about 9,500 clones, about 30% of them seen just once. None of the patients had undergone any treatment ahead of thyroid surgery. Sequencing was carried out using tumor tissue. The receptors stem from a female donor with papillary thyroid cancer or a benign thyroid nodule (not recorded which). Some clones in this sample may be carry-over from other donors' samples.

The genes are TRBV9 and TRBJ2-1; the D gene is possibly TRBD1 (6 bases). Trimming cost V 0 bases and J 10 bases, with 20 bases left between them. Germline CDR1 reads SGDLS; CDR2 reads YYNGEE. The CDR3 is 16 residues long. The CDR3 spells CASSVVQDEARGEQFF. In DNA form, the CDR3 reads TGTGCCAGCAGCGTAGTCCAGGACGAAGCAAGGGGGGAGCAGTTCTTC.

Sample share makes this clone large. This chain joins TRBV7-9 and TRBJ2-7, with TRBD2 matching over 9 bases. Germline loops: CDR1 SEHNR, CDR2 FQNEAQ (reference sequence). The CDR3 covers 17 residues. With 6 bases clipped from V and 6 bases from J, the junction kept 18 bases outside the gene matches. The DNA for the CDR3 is TGTGCCAGCAGTACGATATTGGCATCTAGCGGGAAAGTCGAGCAGTACTTC. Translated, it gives CASSTILASSGKVEQYF.

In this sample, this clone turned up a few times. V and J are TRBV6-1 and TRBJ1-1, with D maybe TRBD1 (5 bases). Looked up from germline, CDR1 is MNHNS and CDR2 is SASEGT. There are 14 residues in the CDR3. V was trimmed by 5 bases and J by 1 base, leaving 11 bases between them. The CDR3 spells CASSQRRGNTEAFF. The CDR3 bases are TGTGCCAGCAGTCAACGGAGGGGGAACACTGAAGCTTTCTTT.